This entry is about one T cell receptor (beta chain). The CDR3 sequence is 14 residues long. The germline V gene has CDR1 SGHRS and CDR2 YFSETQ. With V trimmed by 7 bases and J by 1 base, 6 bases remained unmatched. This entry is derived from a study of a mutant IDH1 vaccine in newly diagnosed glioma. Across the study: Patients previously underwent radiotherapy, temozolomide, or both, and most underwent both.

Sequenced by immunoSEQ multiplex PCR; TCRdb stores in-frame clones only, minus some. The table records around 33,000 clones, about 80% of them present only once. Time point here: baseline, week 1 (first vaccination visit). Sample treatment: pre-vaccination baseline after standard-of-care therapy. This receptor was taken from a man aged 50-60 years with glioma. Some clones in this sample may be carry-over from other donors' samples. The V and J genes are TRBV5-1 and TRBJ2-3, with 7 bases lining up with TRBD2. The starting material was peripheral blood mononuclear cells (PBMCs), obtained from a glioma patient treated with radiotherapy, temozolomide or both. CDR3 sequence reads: CASGRSGGTDTQYF. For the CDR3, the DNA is TGCGCCAGCGGGAGAAGCGGGGGCACAGATACGCAGTATTTT.